The 23 T cell receptor beta chains reported below all come from one sample, sequenced in a study of blood T cell repertoires in COVID-19. Using immunoSEQ multiplex PCR, the repertoire was profiled, and TCRdb retains in-frame clones only, with some absent. The repertoire consists of around 56,000 clones, with roughly 70% occurring once and the leading ten covering approximately 15%. The sample comprised peripheral blood. Receptor source: a woman in her 70s with acute or convalescent COVID-19.

This clone was recorded only once. The rearrangement uses TRBV6-1 and TRBJ1-3; D unclear. With 2 bases removed from V and 4 bases from J, the gap between germline ends came to 12 bases. Germline V gene lookup returns CDR1 MNHNS and CDR2 SASEGT. This CDR3 has 15 amino acids. The CDR3 loop is CASSEHGQRGNTIYF. The CDR3 DNA is TGTGCCAGCAGTGAACATGGTCAGCGAGGAAACACCATATATTTT.

This clone came up a few times. The chain combines TRBV7-9 with TRBJ1-2; D not certain. V shed 4 bases and J shed 1 base, with 13 bases lying between them. The CDR3 contains 15 residues. The V gene's germline CDR1 is SEHNR and CDR2 FQNEAQ (reference sequence). CDR3 sequence (DNA): TGTGCCAGCAGCTCCGGGGAGCGGATTAACTATGGCTACACCTTC. This translates into CASSSGERINYGYTF.

This chain uses TRBV7-2 with TRBJ1-4; perhaps TRBD1 as D (5 bases). The germline V and J ends were trimmed by 3 bases and 7 bases, with 12 bases remaining between them. Germline-derived CDR1 and CDR2 are SGHTA and FQGNSA. The CDR3 has 14 residues. The chain's CDR3 is CASSFGGRREKLFF. CDR3 bases: TGTGCCAGCAGCTTCGGGGGAAGGCGTGAAAAACTGTTTTTT.

V is TRBV5-5 and J is TRBJ1-2; 9 nucleotides line up with TRBD1. The CDR3 length is 12 residues. CDR1 and CDR2 (germline): SGHKS, YYEKEE (reference sequence). Unmatched junction bases numbered 4, after V lost 6 bases and J lost 7 bases. The CDR3 loop reads CASKDRGSGYTF. CDR3 nucleotide sequence: TGTGCCAGCAAGGACAGGGGCTCTGGCTACACCTTC. Using reference TRBV5-5 and TRBJ1-2 for the parts outside the CDR3, the full variable domain is DAGVTQSPTHLIKTRGQQVTLRCSPISGHKSVSWYQQVLGQGPQFIFQYYEKEERGRGNFPDRFSARQFPNYSSELNVNALLLGDSALYLCASKDRGSGYTFGSGTRLTVV.

The CDR3 nucleotides read TGTGCCAGCAGGGGCCGGGACAGGGACTATGGCTACACCTTC. It encodes CASRGRDRDYGYTF. The chain combines TRBV6-5 with TRBJ1-2; 9 positions match TRBD1. Germline CDR1 reads MNHEY; CDR2 reads SVGAGI. Unmatched junction bases numbered 5, after V lost 6 bases and J lost 3 bases. The CDR3 consists of 14 residues.

This rearrangement joins TRBV5-1 to TRBJ2-5; 8 bases line up with TRBD2. V gave up 3 bases and J gave up 5 bases; unmatched junction bases: 12. CDR1 is SGHRS and CDR2 is YFSETQ in the germline V gene. This CDR3 comprises 16 residues. CDR3 DNA: TGCGCCAGCAGCTACCGCCCCAGGGTAGCGGGGGAGACCCAGTACTTC. Amino acid sequence: CASSYRPRVAGETQYF.

The genes are TRBV14 and TRBJ2-3, with 10 bases matching TRBD1. The CDR3 runs to 16 residues. J was trimmed by 0 bases and V by 3 bases; bases with no gene match: 3. Germline loops: CDR1 SGHDN, CDR2 FVKESK. CDR3 region: CASSHGTGASTDTQYF. The CDR3 nucleotides read TGTGCCAGCAGCCACGGGACAGGGGCTAGCACAGATACGCAGTATTTT.

The chain carries TRBV5-8 and TRBJ2-1; D might be TRBD2 (6 bases). Germline loops: CDR1 SGHTS, CDR2 YDEGEE. V gave up 4 bases and J gave up 0 bases, with 17 bases separating them. CDR3 length: 17 amino acids. The DNA of the CDR3 is TGTGCCAGCAGCCCCTTACATAGGAGGGGCTCCTACAATGAGCAGTTCTTC. As protein: CASSPLHRRGSYNEQFF.

The count of this clone is one. The chain links TRBV7-2 to TRBJ2-2; TRBD2 aligns across 7 bases. CDR1 and CDR2 from the germline V gene are SGHTA and FQGNSA. The CDR3 covers 15 residues. After removal of 1 base from V and 5 bases from J, the junction contained 4 bases not matched to a gene. CDR3 in amino acids: CASSLVAGVTGELFF. The CDR3 DNA is TGTGCCAGCAGCTTAGTGGCGGGGGTTACCGGGGAGCTGTTTTTT.

The chain uses TRBV11-1 and TRBJ2-5, with 8 bases lining up with TRBD2. This CDR3 is 16 amino acids long. From germline, CDR1 is SGHAT and CDR2 FQDESV (reference sequence). J gave up 2 bases and V 1 base, and 6 bases lay outside the gene matches. The CDR3, as DNA: TGTGCCAGCAGCTTAGTTGGCGGGGGGCCACAAGAGACCCAGTACTTC. This translates into CASSLVGGGPQETQYF.

The V call is TRBV4-1, the J call TRBJ2-2, with a possible D match to TRBD2 (6 bases). V was cut by 4 bases and J by 4 bases, with 19 bases left in between. The CDR3 sequence is 17 residues long. The germline V gene encodes CDR1 MGHRA and CDR2 YSYEKL. CDR3 in amino acids: CASSRGHGGAGTGELFF. The CDR3, as DNA: TGCGCCAGCAGCCGAGGGCATGGAGGGGCGGGCACCGGGGAGCTGTTTTTT.

The chain employs TRBV20-1 and TRBJ1-5, with D maybe TRBD1 (6 bases). Trimming removed 3 bases from V and 3 bases from J, with 15 bases in between. The V gene's germline CDR1 is DFQATT and CDR2 SNEGSKA (reference sequence). The CDR3 runs to 15 residues. In DNA form, the CDR3 reads TGCAGTGCTAGTAGGCCTGCAGGGGACAATCAGCCCCAGCATTTT. Encoded protein: CSASRPAGDNQPQHF.

This clone was found a few times. The chain joins TRBV5-1 to TRBJ1-1, with TRBD1 matching over 9 bases. Germline CDR1 reads SGHRS; CDR2 reads YFSETQ. V lost 7 bases and J lost 1; bases outside the gene matches: 5. The CDR3 totals 14 residues. The CDR3 is CASGGQGKNTEAFF. CDR3 sequence (DNA): TGCGCCAGCGGAGGACAGGGGAAGAACACTGAAGCTTTCTTT.

V is TRBV5-1 and J is TRBJ2-7; D gene unclear. CDR3 size: 14 residues. V lost 0 bases and J 4 bases, leaving 11 bases between the germline ends. Per the germline V gene, CDR1 is SGHRS and CDR2 is YFSETQ. In DNA form, the CDR3 reads TGCGCCAGCAGCTTGGGCCTCCCAGCGTACGAGCAGTACGTC. This sequence encodes CASSLGLPAYEQYV.

CDR3 protein: CASSLAAAGYTF. CDR3 nucleotide sequence: TGTGCCAGCAGTTTAGCAGCCGCTGGCTACACCTTC. The chain carries TRBV12-3 or TRBV12-4 and TRBJ1-2; D is undetermined. Trimming removed 0 bases from V and 7 bases from J, with 6 bases in between. The CDR3 sequence is 12 residues long.

The chain employs TRBV6-5 and TRBJ1-2, with TRBD1 as a possible D gene (6 bases). Looked up from germline, CDR1 is MNHEY and CDR2 is SVGAGI. CDR3 length equals 14 residues. Trimming left V 9 bases short and J 2 bases short, with 16 bases between. CDR3 amino acids: CASYSQGDNYGYTF. CDR3 DNA: TGTGCCAGTTACTCACAGGGTGACAACTATGGCTACACCTTC.

This chain connects TRBV10-1 to TRBJ1-1, with a weak D call TRBD1 (6 bases). With 2 bases removed from V and 10 bases from J, the gap between germline ends came to 14 bases. Germline lookup yields CDR1 WNHNN and CDR2 SYGVQD (reference sequence). The CDR3 runs to 13 residues. This CDR3 is CASSETGQFRAFF. In nucleotides, the CDR3 is TGCGCCAGCAGTGAGACCGGACAGTTTCGAGCTTTCTTT.

The table lists this clone with many counts. This chain joins TRBV6-5 and TRBJ2-4; TRBD1 matches 9 bases. CDR1 and CDR2 (germline): MNHEY, SVGAGI. The length of the CDR3 is 16 residues. The junction had 7 bases not matched to a gene; V was cut back by 4 bases and J by 3 bases. CDR3 coding DNA: TGTGCCAGCAGTTCAGGACAGGGGATGCGCAAAAACATTCAGTACTTC. It yields the protein CASSSGQGMRKNIQYF.

This clone was found a few times. The CDR3 DNA reads as TGTGCCAGCACGAAGAGGGCCCCGAGAGGTAATTCACCCCTCCACTTT. This sequence encodes CASTKRAPRGNSPLHF. V and J are TRBV3-1 (or the pseudogene TRBV3-2) and TRBJ1-6; D ambiguous. The CDR3 totals 16 residues. Germline assignment: CDR1 LGHDT and CDR2 YNNKEL (reference sequence). Trimming pared 7 bases from V and 6 bases from J, leaving 19 bases between.

This chain joins TRBV6-2 or TRBV6-3 and TRBJ1-6, with TRBD1 matching over 9 bases. The CDR3 loop spans 15 amino acids. Losses at the gene ends were 5 bases for V and 6 bases for J; bases not matched to a gene: 5. The germline V gene encodes CDR1 MNHEY and CDR2 SVGEGT. This CDR3 reads CASSVRDRANSPLHF. CDR3 bases: TGTGCCAGCAGTGTCCGGGACAGGGCTAATTCACCCCTCCACTTT.

This CDR3 reads CASSVQENTEAFF. The CDR3 nucleotides read TGCGCCAGCAGCGTGCAGGAGAACACTGAAGCTTTCTTT. The chain combines TRBV5-1 with TRBJ1-1; D not resolved. Germline loops: CDR1 SGHRS, CDR2 YFSETQ. This CDR3 region has 13 residues. Trimming cost V 4 bases and J 1 base, with 8 bases left between them.

The chain is built from TRBV29-1 and TRBJ2-7, with TRBD2 matching 7 bases. The CDR3 has 15 residues. V shed 8 bases and J 3 bases; nucleotides not matched to a gene: 16. Per germline, CDR1 SQVTM and CDR2 ANQGSEA. The CDR3 DNA is TGCAGCATCCGGACCGGGACTACAAGATTCTACGAGCAGTACTTC. It is translated as CSIRTGTTRFYEQYF.

The gene calls are TRBV5-5 and TRBJ1-1; 8 bases line up with TRBD1. V shed 2 bases, J shed 5 bases, and the junction held 8 bases outside the gene matches. This CDR3 contains 15 residues. CDR1 is SGHKS and CDR2 is YYEKEE in the germline V gene (reference sequence). CDR3 nucleotide sequence: TGTGCCAGCAGCTTTGGTGACAGGGGAGGGACTGAAGCTTTCTTT. Protein sequence: CASSFGDRGGTEAFF.